A single sample gave rise to the 31 T cell receptor beta chains below, sequenced in a study of OX40 agonist ivuxolimab in advanced cancers. This table comes from immunoSEQ multiplex PCR, and its TCRdb copy is limited to in-frame clones, with some not included. The sample holds 99,000 or so clones, 85% to 95% seen once. The starting material was CD4+ or CD8+ T cells sorted from blood, obtained in a trial of the OX40 agonist ivuxolimab. These receptors were taken from an adult with an advanced solid tumor such as melanoma, head and neck, liver or kidney cancer.

The chain uses TRBV6-5 and TRBJ2-1; 15 positions match TRBD2. Germline CDR1 is MNHEY and CDR2 is SVGAGI. The CDR3 is made up of 16 amino acids. V trimming: 0 bases; J trimming: 8 bases; junction bases outside the gene matches: 2. The CDR3 nucleotides read TGTGCCAGCAGTTACTCAGGGACTAGCGGGGGGTATGAGCAGTTCTTC. Translating it yields CASSYSGTSGGYEQFF.

The J gene is TRBJ2-7, the V gene TRBV6-5, with 9 nucleotides matching TRBD1. Germline V CDR1 and CDR2: MNHEY, SVGAGI. The trim removed 7 bases at V and 3 bases at J, leaving 4 bases unmatched. This CDR3 region has 13 residues. The CDR3 bases are TGTGCCAGCAACCGGGACAGGGACTACGAGCAGTACTTC. Translating gives CASNRDRDYEQYF.

The CDR3 DNA is TGTGCCAGCACCCTATGGGGCAACCTGAACACTGAAGCTTTCTTT. This encodes CASTLWGNLNTEAFF. J is TRBJ1-1 and V is TRBV2; D is perhaps TRBD1 (5 bases). Trimming removed 7 bases from V and 0 bases from J, with 15 bases in between. CDR1 and CDR2 (germline): SNHLY, FYNNEI. This CDR3 spans 15 amino acids.

The J gene is TRBJ2-7, the V gene TRBV27, with 10 bases that match TRBD1. Germline V gives CDR1 MNHEY, CDR2 SMNVEV (reference sequence). Trimming cost V 5 bases and J 5 bases; bases outside gene matches: 9. The CDR3 has 15 residues. The DNA for the CDR3 is TGTGCCAGCAGTCCAAATCCGGGACAGGGGAACGAGCAGTACTTC. Translating gives CASSPNPGQGNEQYF.

The chain links TRBV4-3 to TRBJ1-3, with a possible D match to TRBD1 (6 bases). Trimming shortened V by 1 base and J by 4 bases, and 17 bases separated the two germline ends. The CDR3 extends over 17 amino acids. Germline assignment: CDR1 LGHNA and CDR2 YSLEER. The CDR3 here is CASSQVTNRGGGNTIYF. The CDR3 DNA reads as TGCGCCAGCAGCCAAGTCACGAACAGAGGGGGAGGAAACACCATATATTTT.

The DNA for the CDR3 is TGTGCCTGGAGTAGAGATCGTCTTGGAAACACCATATATTTT. Amino acid sequence: CAWSRDRLGNTIYF. The V call is TRBV30, the J call TRBJ1-3; D is undetermined. The CDR3 covers 14 residues. In germline, CDR1 is GTSNPN, CDR2 SVGIG (reference sequence). The V gene lost 2 bases and the J gene lost 3 bases, with 11 bases spanning the gap.

This rearrangement joins TRBV28 to TRBJ2-3, with 10 bases identical to TRBD2. The CDR3 runs to 15 residues. The V gene's germline CDR1 is MDHEN and CDR2 SYDVKM. V shed 3 bases, J shed 5 bases, and the junction held 5 bases outside the gene matches. CDR3 sequence (DNA): TGTGCCAGCAGTTTTCTTAGCGGGGGGCTAGATACGCAGTATTTT. Protein product: CASSFLSGGLDTQYF.

The chain has TRBV7-2 and TRBJ2-7, with 7 bases aligning to TRBD2. Germline loops: CDR1 SGHTA, CDR2 FQGNSA. V gave up 3 bases and J gave up 2 bases; unmatched junction bases: 4. This CDR3 is 14 amino acids long. CDR3 protein: CASSLAGTTYEQYF. Here the CDR3 DNA reads TGTGCCAGCAGCTTGGCCGGGACTACCTACGAGCAGTACTTC.

The rearrangement joins TRBV6-6 to TRBJ2-1; maybe TRBD2 (5 bases). This CDR3 spans 13 amino acids. Trimming stripped 6 bases from V and 8 bases from J, with 14 bases between. In germline, CDR1 is MNHNY, CDR2 SVGAGI (reference sequence). CDR3 amino acids: CASRAGVGDEQFF. In nucleotides, the CDR3 is TGTGCCAGCAGAGCCGGGGTTGGGGATGAGCAGTTCTTC.

This chain links TRBV9 with TRBJ1-1; a possible D gene is TRBD1 (5 bases). In germline, CDR1 is SGDLS, CDR2 YYNGEE. The length of the CDR3 is 14 residues. V dropped 4 bases and J dropped 1 base, with 11 bases sitting between them. The CDR3 sequence: CASSRGPPNTEAFF. DNA of the CDR3: TGTGCCAGCAGCCGGGGACCGCCGAACACTGAAGCTTTCTTT.

This rearrangement joins TRBV28 to TRBJ1-6; D perhaps matches TRBD1 (6 bases). V was cut by 8 bases and J by 10 bases, with 21 bases left in between. Per germline, CDR1 MDHEN and CDR2 SYDVKM. This CDR3 is 15 amino acids long. CDR3 amino acids: CASSSQGRGGSPLHF. The CDR3 region has the DNA TGTGCCAGCTCGTCACAGGGAAGGGGCGGATCACCCCTCCACTTT. The complete variable domain, with remaining parts taken from reference TRBV28 and TRBJ1-6, reads DVKVTQSSRYLVKRTGEKVFLECVQDMDHENMFWYRQDPGLGLRLIYFSYDVKMKEKGDIPEGYSVSREKKERFSLILESASTNQTSMYLCASSSQGRGGSPLHFGNGTRLTVT.

The CDR3 loop reads CASSFGAYHYEQYF. CDR3 bases: TGTGCCAGCAGCTTTGGAGCGTACCACTACGAGCAGTACTTC. The chain couples TRBV7-9 to TRBJ2-7; D unclear. The CDR3 runs 14 residues. Trimming removed 3 bases at V and 3 bases at J, with 12 bases between. Germline V gene data show CDR1 as SEHNR and CDR2 as FQNEAQ (reference sequence).

The chain joins TRBV7-2 to TRBJ1-4, with D unresolved. Germline CDR1 SGHTA, CDR2 FQGNSA. CDR3 length equals 14 residues. Trimming removed 2 bases at V and 8 bases at J, with 12 bases between. For the CDR3, the DNA is TGTGCCAGCAGCTTAAATTGGGGTCGGGAAAAACTGTTTTTT. Translated, it gives CASSLNWGREKLFF.

This clone was seen a few times. This chain links TRBV7-9 with TRBJ2-7, with D possibly matching TRBD1 (5 bases). V shed 1 base and J shed 6 bases, with 7 bases lying between them. Germline V lookup: CDR1 SEHNR, CDR2 FQNEAQ (reference sequence). The CDR3 has 12 amino acids. CDR3 DNA sequence: TGTGCCAGCAGCTTAGTAACAGGCGAGCAGTACGTC. The encoded protein is CASSLVTGEQYV.

This clone has only one observation. The chain joins TRBV5-4 to TRBJ2-7, with 9 bases matching TRBD1. Germline CDR1 is SGHNT and CDR2 is YYREEE (reference sequence). Trimming cost V 1 base and J 5 bases; bases outside gene matches: 7. This CDR3 has 15 amino acids. The CDR3 sequence is CASSLKTGGLDEQYF. The CDR3 bases are TGTGCCAGCAGCTTGAAAACAGGGGGCTTGGACGAGCAGTACTTC. Supplemented by reference TRBV5-4 and TRBJ2-7, the full variable domain reads ETGVTQSPTHLIKTRGQQVTLRCSSQSGHNTVSWYQQALGQGPQFIFQYYREEENGRGNFPPRFSGLQFPNYSSELNVNALELDDSALYLCASSLKTGGLDEQYFGPGTRLTVT.

This chain connects TRBV27 to TRBJ1-1; D is undetermined. Germline V gene data show CDR1 as MNHEY and CDR2 as SMNVEV (reference sequence). V lost 6 bases and J lost 0, with 8 bases in between. The CDR3 length is 13 residues. The CDR3 here is CASSLYMNTEAFF. The CDR3 DNA follows: TGTGCCAGCAGCCTTTATATGAACACTGAAGCTTTCTTT.

The chain recombines TRBV6-6 with TRBJ1-5, with D unresolved. Germline CDR1 and CDR2: MNHNY and SVGAGI (reference sequence). The V end lost 8 bases, the J end lost 3 bases, and 11 bases lay between the germline ends. CDR3 length: 13 residues. The CDR3: CASGHRFNQPQHF. The CDR3 nucleotides are TGTGCCAGCGGCCACAGATTCAATCAGCCCCAGCATTTT.

The V and J genes are TRBV28 and TRBJ2-7; D is unresolved. The CDR3 length is 14 residues. Trimming pared 6 bases from V and 2 bases from J, leaving 14 bases between. From germline, CDR1 is MDHEN and CDR2 SYDVKM. The CDR3 loop reads CASSRPTPPYEQYV. The CDR3 bases are TGTGCCAGCAGCCGACCGACTCCCCCCTACGAGCAGTACGTC.

The V gene is TRBV11-3, the J gene TRBJ1-2; D is undetermined. The CDR3 consists of 12 residues. V lost 2 bases and J lost 8, with 9 bases in between. Per germline, CDR1 SGHNT and CDR2 YENEEA. CDR3 nucleotide sequence: TGTGCCAGCAGCTTATCAGGTCGGGGCTACACCTTC. It yields the protein CASSLSGRGYTF.

This clone was observed once. The chain joins TRBV15 to TRBJ2-3, with D hard to call. V was pared by 0 bases and J by 6 bases, with 7 bases between. This CDR3 is 13 amino acids long. Per the germline V gene, CDR1 is LNHNV and CDR2 is YYDKDF (reference sequence). The CDR3 coding sequence is TGTGCCACCAGCAGAGATCTAGGGGATACGCAGTATTTT. Protein: CATSRDLGDTQYF.

The chain joins TRBV7-2 to TRBJ1-5; perhaps TRBD1 as D (6 bases). The germline CDR1 and CDR2 sequences are SGHTA and FQGNSA. Deletions cut 1 base from V and 5 bases from J, with 9 bases between. The CDR3 spans 14 residues. The CDR3 sequence is CASSLDRVYQPQHF. The CDR3 region has the DNA TGTGCCAGCAGCTTAGACAGGGTCTATCAGCCCCAGCATTTT.

This chain connects TRBV29-1 to TRBJ1-1; 7 bases align to TRBD1. The CDR3 runs to 13 residues. Germline CDR1 and CDR2: SQVTM and ANQGSEA. With V trimmed by 0 bases and J by 11 bases, 9 bases remained unmatched. The DNA of the CDR3 is TGCAGCGTTGAAGAGCAGGGGGGTAAGGGGGCTTTCTTT. This translates into CSVEEQGGKGAFF.

The chain carries TRBV7-6 and TRBJ1-6; TRBD1 might be the D (5 bases). Germline CDR1 is SGHVS and CDR2 is FNYEAQ. The CDR3 extends over 14 amino acids. V lost 6 bases to trimming and J lost 6 bases, with 12 bases between them. The CDR3 nucleotides read TGTGCCAGCAGTCTCAGGCAGGGTAATTCACCCCTCCACTTT. Translation gives CASSLRQGNSPLHF.

The chain carries TRBV28 and TRBJ1-1, with D unclear. The V and J ends lost 2 bases and 0 bases respectively, with 4 bases between them. CDR1 and CDR2 from the germline V gene are MDHEN and SYDVKM. This CDR3 has 13 amino acids. The CDR3 nucleotides are TGTGCCAGCAGTTTACCAGTGAACACTGAAGCTTTCTTT. This gives the protein CASSLPVNTEAFF. Drawing the rest from reference TRBV28 and TRBJ1-1, the complete variable domain is DVKVTQSSRYLVKRTGEKVFLECVQDMDHENMFWYRQDPGLGLRLIYFSYDVKMKEKGDIPEGYSVSREKKERFSLILESASTNQTSMYLCASSLPVNTEAFFGQGTRLTVV.

The chain recombines TRBV25-1 with TRBJ1-5; D might be TRBD1 (6 bases). The CDR3 is 14 amino acids. The V gene's germline CDR1 is MGHDK and CDR2 SYGVNS. Trimming took 8 bases from V and 7 from J, leaving 18 bases between them. The CDR3 DNA reads as TGTGCCAGCGGGGACGGCCAGGGGAGGCAGCCCCAGCATTTT. Its protein product is CASGDGQGRQPQHF.

The chain combines TRBV28 with TRBJ1-2; D unresolved. CDR1 is MDHEN, CDR2 SYDVKM, per germline. The CDR3 runs to 15 residues. V shed 5 bases and J shed 4 bases, with 17 bases lying between them. This CDR3 reads CASSGVARPSYGYTF. DNA of the CDR3: TGTGCCAGCAGTGGGGTAGCAAGGCCATCCTATGGCTACACCTTC.

This sequence joins TRBV18 and TRBJ2-1, with D tentatively TRBD2 (6 bases). CDR3 size: 16 residues. Germline V lookup: CDR1 KGHSH, CDR2 LQKENI. V lost 3 bases, J lost 2 bases, and 14 bases lay in between. CDR3 loop: CASSPVLGGTYNEQFF. CDR3 nucleotides: TGTGCCAGCTCACCGGTCTTGGGAGGTACCTACAATGAGCAGTTCTTC.

This clone was observed a few times. The chain recombines TRBV5-1 with TRBJ2-2; 14 nucleotides match TRBD2. CDR3 size: 16 residues. CDR1 is SGHRS, CDR2 YFSETQ, per germline. The ends lost 4 bases at V and 5 bases at J; junction bases unmatched: 4. The CDR3 loop is CASSPWTSGGTGELFF. The CDR3 region has the DNA TGCGCCAGCAGCCCATGGACTAGCGGGGGGACCGGGGAGCTGTTTTTT.

V and J are TRBV6-5 and TRBJ1-1; D possibly corresponds to TRBD1 (6 bases). The CDR3 contains 13 residues. Per the germline V gene, CDR1 is MNHEY and CDR2 is SVGAGI. V was pared by 7 bases and J by 3 bases, with 12 bases between. In nucleotides, the CDR3 is TGTGCCAGCAATAAACAGGGTTACACTGAAGCTTTCTTT. Amino acids: CASNKQGYTEAFF.

Here the CDR3 reads CASSPRTGYGYTF. DNA for the CDR3: TGTGCCAGCAGCCCTAGGACGGGGTATGGCTACACCTTC. The chain links TRBV11-2 to TRBJ1-2; no clear D. The CDR3 is 13 amino acids. Germline V CDR1 and CDR2: SGHAT, FQNNGV. V lost 5 bases to trimming and J lost 5 bases, with 12 bases between them.

With regard to this clone: One end of the junction varies from germline; a read error may be responsible. The V call is TRBV2, the J call TRBJ2-3; no firm D call. This CDR3 is built from 13 residues. Per germline, CDR1 SNHLY and CDR2 FYNNEI. The CDR3 DNA follows: TGTGGCAGCAGTGGCAATAGTGCAGATACGCAGTATTTT. Amino acids: CGSSGNSADTQYF.